This T cell receptor (beta chain) comes out of a study of blood T cell repertoires in COVID-19. The repertoire was sequenced with immunoSEQ multiplex PCR; TCRdb's copy has only in-frame clones and lacks some. The table records 75,000 to 95,000 clones, around 88% of them present only once. The TCR was taken from a woman aged 60 to 75 with COVID-19, enrolled during active disease. Material: peripheral blood.

The CDR3 sequence is CASSYLGLAFF. The CDR3 bases are TGTGCCAGCAGTTACCTCGGGTTGGCTTTCTTT. The V call is TRBV6-5, the J call TRBJ1-1; D gene unclear. This CDR3 has 11 residues. Trimming shortened V by 2 bases and J by 11 bases, and 9 bases separated the two germline ends. Looked up from germline, CDR1 is MNHEY and CDR2 is SVGAGI.